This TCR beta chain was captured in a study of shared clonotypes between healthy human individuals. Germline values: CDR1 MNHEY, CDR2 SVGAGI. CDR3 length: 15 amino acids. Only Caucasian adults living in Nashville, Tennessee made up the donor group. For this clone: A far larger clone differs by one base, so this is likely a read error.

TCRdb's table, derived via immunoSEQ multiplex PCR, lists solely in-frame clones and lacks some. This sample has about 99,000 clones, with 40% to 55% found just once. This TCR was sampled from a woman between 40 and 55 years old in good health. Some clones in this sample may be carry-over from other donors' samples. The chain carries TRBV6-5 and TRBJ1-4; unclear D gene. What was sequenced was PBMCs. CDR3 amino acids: CASSYYGNPNEELFF. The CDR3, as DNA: TGTGCCAGCAGTTACTACGGCAATCCTAATGAAGAACTGTTTTTT.